A selection of T cell receptor beta chains follows, all from one sample in a study of OX40 agonist ivuxolimab in advanced cancers. Here immunoSEQ multiplex PCR was the method, and the copy in TCRdb shows in-frame clones only, minus some. The sample yields 55,000 to 70,000 clones, 86% seen once. Sequenced here: CD4+ or CD8+ T cells sorted from blood, sampled in a trial of the OX40 agonist ivuxolimab. The receptors here all came from an adult with an advanced solid tumor such as melanoma, head and neck, liver or kidney cancer. Both conserved end residues are part of each CDR3. Fields, in order: J gene, clone size, V gene, D gene, CDR3 protein, CDR3 DNA. The D gene is left open where the match is weak. The size of a clone is reported for some rows only, either as once, few or many, or as a class for expanded clones.

TRBJ2-1,.,TRBV6-6,.,CASNNNFLNEQFF,TGTGCCAGCAATAACAACTTCCTGAATGAGCAGTTCTTC
TRBJ1-6,.,TRBV5-1,.,CASSLIGMDNSPLHF,TGCGCCAGCAGCTTGATAGGGATGGATAATTCACCCCTCCACTTT
TRBJ2-5,.,TRBV25-1,.,CASSEGNRGLRAQYF,TGTGCCAGCAGTGAAGGGAACAGGGGACTACGAGCGCAGTACTTC
TRBJ2-3,once,TRBV5-1,.,CASSLGQSTDTQYF,TGCGCCAGCAGCTTAGGACAGAGCACAGATACGCAGTATTTT
TRBJ2-3,.,TRBV7-9,TRBD2,CASSLTPAGFTDTQYF,TGTGCCAGCAGCTTAACCCCAGCGGGATTCACAGATACGCAGTATTTT
TRBJ2-3,.,TRBV6-1,.,CASSEALPGVTQYF,TGTGCCAGCAGTGAAGCCCTCCCGGGTGTTACGCAGTATTTT
TRBJ2-2,once,TRBV2,TRBD2,CASGGTTPGELFF,TGTGCCAGCGGGGGGACTACTCCCGGGGAGCTGTTTTTT
TRBJ1-2,.,TRBV28,.,CASSLPGRTTF,TGTGCCAGCAGTCTCCCAGGTCGTACCACCTTC
TRBJ2-7,.,TRBV6-5,TRBD1,CASSPGTGGPYEQYF,TGTGCCAGCAGCCCCGGGACAGGGGGGCCCTACGAGCAGTACTTC
TRBJ1-6,few,TRBV2,.,CASSLGGNSPLHF,TGTGCCAGCAGTTTGGGGGGGAATTCACCCCTCCACTTT
TRBJ1-2,few,TRBV12-5,.,CASGFAQGNYGYTF,TGTGCTAGTGGTTTCGCCCAGGGGAACTATGGCTACACCTTC
TRBJ2-1,few,TRBV7-6,TRBD1,CASSLDRGQQFF,TGTGCCAGCAGTCTCGACAGGGGACAGCAGTTCTTC
TRBJ1-4,.,TRBV28,.,CASSLTGTNEKLFF,TGTGCCAGCAGTTTGACCGGAACTAATGAAAAACTGTTTTTT
TRBJ2-5,.,TRBV7-2,.,CASSSMETQYF,TGTGCCAGCAGCTCCATGGAGACCCAGTACTTC
TRBJ2-7,.,TRBV29-1,.,CSVAEDFEQYF,TGCAGCGTTGCTGAGGATTTCGAGCAGTACTTC
TRBJ1-1,.,TRBV5-8,.,CASSLGPGDHWNTEAFF,TGTGCCAGCAGCTTGGGTCCCGGGGACCACTGGAACACTGAAGCTTTCTTT
TRBJ2-6,.,TRBV2,TRBD1,CASSPGQGSGSGANVLTF,TGTGCCAGCAGCCCAGGACAGGGGAGCGGGTCTGGGGCCAACGTCCTGACTTTC
TRBJ1-1,.,TRBV6-6,.,CASSSAGAFF,TGTGCCAGCAGTTCTGCCGGGGCTTTCTTT
TRBJ2-3,medium-sized,TRBV29-1,.,CSVRSGSSTDTQYF,TGCAGCGTTAGGTCAGGGTCTAGCACAGATACGCAGTATTTT
TRBJ1-3,.,TRBV18,TRBD1,CASSPQGAPGNTIYF,TGTGCCAGCTCACCACAGGGGGCTCCTGGAAACACCATATATTTT
TRBJ2-7,.,TRBV11-2,TRBD2,CASSLDPSGIGYEQYF,TGTGCCAGCAGCTTAGATCCTAGCGGGATAGGCTACGAGCAGTACTTC
TRBJ2-2,.,TRBV2,.,CASSVQGNTGELFF,TGTGCCAGCAGTGTACAGGGTAACACCGGGGAGCTGTTTTTT
TRBJ2-3,.,TRBV28,TRBD2,CASSFTGGGRDTQYF,TGTGCCAGCAGTTTCACGGGAGGGGGTCGCGATACGCAGTATTTT
TRBJ1-3,.,TRBV7-8,TRBD1,CASKRDRGVLSGNTIYF,TGTGCCAGCAAACGGGACAGGGGCGTACTCTCTGGAAACACCATATATTTT
TRBJ2-3,.,TRBV5-4,.,CASSTRLSTDTQYF,TGTGCCAGCAGCACCCGTCTAAGCACAGATACGCAGTATTTT
TRBJ1-5,.,TRBV13,.,CASSSSRGLSNQPQHF,TGTGCCAGCAGCTCTTCTCGGGGACTGAGCAATCAGCCCCAGCATTTT
TRBJ2-6,.,TRBV7-9,.,CASSHPGRAPGANVLTF,TGTGCCAGCAGTCACCCGGGTAGGGCACCCGGGGCCAACGTCCTGACTTTC
TRBJ1-5,.,TRBV6-5,.,CASSARGRQPQHF,TGTGCCAGCAGCGCCCGGGGTAGACAGCCCCAGCATTTT
TRBJ2-5,.,TRBV2,TRBD2,CATVRSGGSQETQYF,TGTGCCACCGTTCGGAGCGGGGGTTCTCAAGAGACCCAGTACTTC
TRBJ2-1,.,TRBV4-1,.,CASSKEPGGWDEQFF,TGCGCCAGCAGCAAGGAACCCGGGGGATGGGATGAGCAGTTCTTC
TRBJ2-7,.,TRBV2,TRBD2,CASSESSGSSYEQYF,TGTGCCAGCAGTGAATCTAGCGGGAGTTCCTACGAGCAGTACTTC
TRBJ1-2,.,TRBV6-1,.,CASTDRANYGYTF,TGTGCCAGCACCGACCGGGCTAACTATGGCTACACCTTC
TRBJ2-3,once,TRBV18,TRBD2,CASSPPLLAGPADTQYF,TGTGCCAGCTCACCACCTCTACTAGCGGGACCAGCAGATACGCAGTATTTT
TRBJ2-3,.,TRBV2,.,CASTPLGAGGSTDTQYF,TGTGCCAGCACCCCACTTGGGGCTGGGGGTAGCACAGATACGCAGTATTTT
TRBJ2-2,.,TRBV5-6,.,CASSLIGAADTGELFF,TGTGCCAGCAGCTTGATTGGCGCAGCTGACACCGGGGAGCTGTTTTTT
TRBJ2-7,.,TRBV7-2,TRBD2,CASSLASGGTYEQYF,TGTGCCAGCAGCTTAGCGTCGGGAGGGACATACGAGCAGTACTTC
TRBJ2-1,.,TRBV20-1,.,CSAIGELNRVF,TGCAGTGCTATTGGGGAATTAAACAGGGTCTTC
TRBJ1-2,few,TRBV11-2,.,CASSLGSLSALNYGYTF,TGTGCCAGCAGCTTGGGCAGCCTATCGGCCTTGAACTATGGCTACACCTTC
TRBJ1-5,.,TRBV11-2,.,CASSLLGQPQHF,TGTGCCAGCAGCTTACTAGGTCAGCCCCAGCATTTT
TRBJ1-6,.,TRBV6-1,TRBD1,CASSVNRGGSPLHF,TGTGCCAGCAGCGTCAACAGGGGTGGTTCACCCCTCCACTTT
TRBJ2-5,.,TRBV5-4,.,CASSLGSQETQYF,TGTGCCAGCAGCTTGGGGAGCCAAGAGACCCAGTACTTC
TRBJ2-7,few,TRBV6-1,.,CASSEWVMRYEQYF,TGTGCCAGCAGTGAATGGGTAATGCGCTACGAGCAGTACTTC
TRBJ2-5,.,TRBV7-8,TRBD1,CASTLGTGLGETQYF,TGTGCCAGCACCTTAGGGACAGGGCTTGGGGAGACCCAGTACTTC
TRBJ2-2,.,TRBV10-3,.,CAISKQAGELFF,TGTGCCATCAGCAAACAGGCCGGGGAGCTGTTTTTT
TRBJ2-7,.,TRBV7-7,TRBD1,CASSVGTGVYEQYF,TGTGCTAGCAGCGTAGGGACAGGGGTCTACGAGCAGTACTTC
TRBJ2-5,.,TRBV27,.,CASSLYGTPTYQETQYF,TGTGCCAGCAGTTTATATGGAACCCCTACCTACCAAGAGACCCAGTACTTC
TRBJ2-2,.,TRBV2,.,CASSYSTGELFF,TGTGCCAGCAGTTACAGTACCGGGGAGCTGTTTTTT
TRBJ1-1,.,TRBV5-4,.,CASSGRGVRHTEAFF,TGTGCCAGCAGCGGGAGAGGGGTAAGGCACACTGAAGCTTTCTTT
TRBJ1-3,.,TRBV5-6,.,CASSPSGPGNSGNTIYF,TGTGCCAGCAGCCCCTCCGGGCCAGGGAACTCTGGAAACACCATATATTTT
TRBJ1-4,.,TRBV7-2,.,CASSLVAENNEKLFF,TGTGCCAGCAGCTTAGTGGCAGAAAATAATGAAAAACTGTTTTTT
TRBJ1-5,.,TRBV19,TRBD1,CASTYLGGGGSQPQHF,TGTGCCAGCACTTACTTGGGAGGAGGGGGCTCGCAGCCCCAGCATTTT
TRBJ2-3,.,TRBV7-2,.,CASSFITGATDTQYF,TGTGCCAGCAGCTTTATCACGGGGGCTACAGATACGCAGTATTTT
TRBJ2-1,.,TRBV5-4,.,CASSFLGRSMKQFF,TGTGCCAGCAGCTTTTTAGGACGCTCAATGAAGCAGTTCTTC
TRBJ1-4,.,TRBV29-1,.,CSVEPAEYPKDKLFF,TGCAGCGTTGAACCTGCCGAGTACCCCAAGGACAAACTGTTTTTT
TRBJ2-1,.,TRBV5-1,TRBD1,CASSHDRGPFTYNEQFF,TGCGCCAGCAGCCATGACAGGGGGCCCTTTACTTACAATGAGCAGTTCTTC
TRBJ2-3,.,TRBV5-1,.,CASSTTTGASTDTQYF,TGCGCCAGCAGCACCACGACAGGAGCCAGCACAGATACGCAGTATTTT
TRBJ2-3,.,TRBV6-1,TRBD2,CATQLAGHTDTQYF,TGTGCCACTCAACTAGCGGGACACACAGATACGCAGTATTTT
TRBJ2-7,.,TRBV7-2,TRBD1,CASSQRDRGYEQYF,TGTGCCAGCAGCCAACGGGACAGGGGCTACGAGCAGTACTTC
TRBJ2-7,.,TRBV7-9,TRBD1,CASSSPRTGTYEQYF,TGTGCCAGCAGCTCCCCGCGGACAGGGACCTACGAGCAGTACTTC